A selection of T cell receptor beta chains follows, all from one sample in a study of PD-1 blockade in classical Hodgkin lymphoma. Using immunoSEQ multiplex PCR, the repertoire was profiled, and TCRdb retains in-frame clones only, with some absent. The repertoire holds around 66,000 clones, with 70% to 75% as singletons. The specimen comprised peripheral blood mononuclear cells (PBMCs), sampled before the second cycle of nivolumab. These TCRs come from a human donor with classical Hodgkin lymphoma. The CDR3 runs from the conserved cysteine through the conserved F or W. A D gene is named only where the DNA matches it firmly. Not all rows give a size; the values are once, few, many and, for expanded clones, a class.

clone size: .; D gene: .; J gene: TRBJ2-1; V gene: TRBV4-1; CDR3 DNA: TGCGCCAGCAGCCAGGCTCTCGCGGGGTTTCGCAATGAGCAGTTCTTC; CDR3 protein: CASSQALAGFRNEQFF
clone size: few; D gene: TRBD1; J gene: TRBJ1-2; V gene: TRBV29-1; CDR3 DNA: TGCAGCGTGGACGGACAGGGGGAGGACTATGGCTACACCTTC; CDR3 protein: CSVDGQGEDYGYTF
clone size: .; D gene: .; J gene: TRBJ1-1; V gene: TRBV25-1; CDR3 DNA: TGTGCCAGCAGTGGGGGCCCTGCTTGGACTGAAGCTTTCTTT; CDR3 protein: CASSGGPAWTEAFF
clone size: .; D gene: .; J gene: TRBJ2-3; V gene: TRBV2; CDR3 DNA: TGTGCCAGCGGGAGGGGGGAAACAGATACGCAGTATTTT; CDR3 protein: CASGRGETDTQYF
clone size: once; D gene: .; J gene: TRBJ1-1; V gene: TRBV15; CDR3 DNA: TGTGCCACCAGCAGGACCCTCGCGGGGGGGGGTCTCCCTGAAGCTTTCTTT; CDR3 protein: CATSRTLAGGGLPEAFF
clone size: .; D gene: .; J gene: TRBJ2-5; V gene: TRBV4-1; CDR3 DNA: TGCGCCAGCAGCCAAGATGTCGGACGGTACCAAGAGACCCAGTACTTC; CDR3 protein: CASSQDVGRYQETQYF
clone size: few; D gene: .; J gene: TRBJ1-2; V gene: TRBV6-5; CDR3 DNA: TGTGCGAGCCAAGGGGGAGGCTACACCTTC; CDR3 protein: CASQGGGYTF
clone size: few; D gene: .; J gene: TRBJ2-5; V gene: TRBV11-3; CDR3 DNA: TGTGCCAGCAGCTTTTGGGGCGTAGAGACCCAGTACTTC; CDR3 protein: CASSFWGVETQYF
clone size: few; D gene: .; J gene: TRBJ1-2; V gene: TRBV29-1; CDR3 DNA: TGCAGCGTTGAAGTGGAGGGAAAGAACTATGGCTACACCTTC; CDR3 protein: CSVEVEGKNYGYTF
clone size: .; D gene: TRBD2; J gene: TRBJ2-7; V gene: TRBV13; CDR3 DNA: TGTGCCAGCAGCCACCGGACTAGCGGGGGCCACGAGCAGTACTTC; CDR3 protein: CASSHRTSGGHEQYF
clone size: .; D gene: .; J gene: TRBJ1-1; V gene: TRBV2; CDR3 DNA: TGTGCCAGCAGACCACAGGGATTCACTGAAGCTTTCTTT; CDR3 protein: CASRPQGFTEAFF
clone size: .; D gene: .; J gene: TRBJ1-1; V gene: TRBV10-1; CDR3 DNA: TGCGCCAGCAGTGAGTCTGGAGATCCAACTGAAGCTTTCTTT; CDR3 protein: CASSESGDPTEAFF
clone size: few; D gene: .; J gene: TRBJ1-6; V gene: TRBV28; CDR3 DNA: TGTGCCAGCAGTCCTTACGGGGATTCACCCCTCCACTTT; CDR3 protein: CASSPYGDSPLHF
clone size: few; D gene: .; J gene: TRBJ1-1; V gene: TRBV7-9; CDR3 DNA: TGTGCCAGCAGCACCCCTTTGGGGAATGAGGAAGCTTTCTTT; CDR3 protein: CASSTPLGNEEAFF
clone size: .; D gene: .; J gene: TRBJ1-1; V gene: TRBV6-5; CDR3 DNA: TGTGCCAGTCGCCGACTGGAGAACACTGAAGCTTTCTTT; CDR3 protein: CASRRLENTEAFF
clone size: .; D gene: .; J gene: TRBJ2-7; V gene: TRBV28; CDR3 DNA: TGTGCCAGCAGTTCTGCCGCTGGCGGCCTAGGGACCTACGAGCAGTACTTC; CDR3 protein: CASSSAAGGLGTYEQYF
clone size: .; D gene: TRBD1; J gene: TRBJ1-4; V gene: TRBV5-8; CDR3 DNA: TGTGCCAGCAGCTTCTTCCAGGGGGGAAGGACTAATGAAAAACTGTTTTTT; CDR3 protein: CASSFFQGGRTNEKLFF
clone size: once; D gene: .; J gene: TRBJ2-7; V gene: TRBV2; CDR3 DNA: TGTGCCAGCAGTGGGTTAAATCCCTACGAGCAGTACTTC; CDR3 protein: CASSGLNPYEQYF
clone size: few; D gene: .; J gene: TRBJ2-7; V gene: TRBV11-3; CDR3 DNA: TGTGCCAGCAGCTTAGATCCCGGAACAGGGATGTACGAGCAGTACTTC; CDR3 protein: CASSLDPGTGMYEQYF
clone size: .; D gene: .; J gene: TRBJ2-4; V gene: TRBV7-3; CDR3 DNA: TGTGCCAGCAGCTTAAACGGGGGCAGAGGAGCCAAAAACATTCAGTACTTC; CDR3 protein: CASSLNGGRGAKNIQYF
clone size: .; D gene: .; J gene: TRBJ1-2; V gene: TRBV7-6; CDR3 DNA: TGTGCCAGCAGCTTAGGGTATGGGGGCTATGGCTACACCTTC; CDR3 protein: CASSLGYGGYGYTF
clone size: .; D gene: .; J gene: TRBJ2-1; V gene: TRBV27; CDR3 DNA: TGTGCCAGCAGTCTAACGGACAGCTTCAATGAGCAGTTCTTC; CDR3 protein: CASSLTDSFNEQFF